This T cell receptor beta chain emerged from a study of T cells in Graves' hyperthyroidism and ophthalmopathy. Whole-study findings and limits: Most thyroid clonotypes expanded above 0.001 were also detected in blood. From stable hyperthyroidism, ophthalmopathy was separated by a 13 V-J model. For ophthalmopathy, model prediction preceded onset by a median about 6 months.

The CDR3 extends over 12 amino acids. V lost 1 base and J 6 bases, leaving 6 bases between the germline ends. Germline V CDR1 and CDR2: DFQATT, SNEGSKA (reference sequence). This clonotype was counted ten times or more. Its target is unknown. Exclusion followed for patients with uncontrolled infection, other autoimmune disease, pregnancy or lactation. Amplification targeted TCR beta CDR3 regions from RNA transcripts. TCR CDR3 regions were first amplified by RT-PCR with HTBI primers. TCRdb called the multiplex PCR reads again in MiXCR, with one record for every CDR3 protein. The sample has roughly 570,000 distinct CDR3 sequences, around 45% seen once.

The chain links TRBV20-1 to TRBJ2-2; the D is unclear. Sequenced input: peripheral blood or thyroid tissue (not recorded which). The TCR originated in an adult woman with Graves' disease, either hyperthyroidism or ophthalmopathy (not recorded which). CDR3 bases: TGCAGTGCTAGAGTACCCCCCGGGGAGCTGTTTTTT. This codes for CSARVPPGELFF.